A single sample gave rise to the 23 T cell receptor beta chains below, sequenced in a study of T cells after somatic rescue of genetic block. Assay: immunoSEQ multiplex PCR; the TCRdb copy retains only in-frame clones and omits some. Of about 72,000 clones in the sample, just over 90% were seen once. Sequences were obtained from peripheral blood mononuclear cells (PBMCs). These receptors all come from a man aged 30-40 years.

V gene TRBV6-1 combines with J gene TRBJ1-4; 9 nucleotides match TRBD1. V was clipped by 6 bases and J by 8 bases; unmatched bases: 7. The CDR3 loop spans 14 amino acids. The germline gives CDR1 MNHNS, CDR2 SASEGT. CDR3 amino acids: CASRPQGAVEKLFF. The CDR3 coding sequence is TGTGCCAGCAGACCACAGGGGGCGGTAGAAAAACTGTTTTTT.

This chain links TRBV10-3 with TRBJ1-3; TRBD1 matches at 10 bases. Unmatched junction bases numbered 5, after V lost 6 bases and J lost 6 bases. This CDR3 has 14 residues. Germline V gives CDR1 ENHRY, CDR2 SYGVKD. DNA for the CDR3: TGTGCCATCAGCCCCGGGACAGGGGCAAACACCATATATTTT. Residues: CAISPGTGANTIYF.

The V call is TRBV7-8, the J call TRBJ1-3, with D uncertain. The CDR3 has 15 residues. CDR1 and CDR2 (germline): SGHVS, FQNEAQ. With 3 bases removed from V and 0 bases from J, the gap between germline ends came to 9 bases. CDR3 nucleotide sequence: TGTGCCAGCAGCTTTGAACAGAACTCTGGAAACACCATATATTTT. Its translation: CASSFEQNSGNTIYF.

The chain joins TRBV7-3 to TRBJ1-4; 8 bases fit TRBD1. This CDR3 contains 15 residues. The V gene end was trimmed by 5 bases and the J gene end by 7 bases; junction bases not matched to a gene: 9. CDR1 is SGHTA, CDR2 FQGTGA, per germline. CDR3 DNA: TGTGCCAGCAGCCCCCAGGGGGCTCTCGGTGAAAAACTGTTTTTT. It translates to CASSPQGALGEKLFF.

The chain is built from TRBV28 and TRBJ2-6; D possibly corresponds to TRBD1 (5 bases). The length of the CDR3 is 16 residues. Germline V CDR1 and CDR2: MDHEN, SYDVKM. With 7 bases removed from V and 0 bases from J, the gap between germline ends came to 13 bases. In DNA form, the CDR3 reads TGTGCCAGCACCCCATACAGGATCTCTGGGGCCAACGTCCTGACTTTC. This sequence encodes CASTPYRISGANVLTF.

This clone was observed once. The chain has TRBV9 and TRBJ1-3; D remains ambiguous. The V end was cut by 2 bases, the J end by 0 bases, with 6 bases between. The CDR3 is 14 amino acids. The V gene's germline CDR1 is SGDLS and CDR2 YYNGEE. The CDR3 loop is CASSVSLSGNTIYF. The CDR3 bases are TGTGCCAGCAGCGTGAGCCTCTCTGGAAACACCATATATTTT.

This clone was observed once. The CDR3 spells CASSDGTSGRNSYNEQFF. In DNA form, the CDR3 reads TGCGCCAGCAGCGACGGGACTAGCGGGAGGAATTCCTACAATGAGCAGTTCTTC. The chain links TRBV5-1 to TRBJ2-1, with TRBD2 identical over 15 bases. V dropped 4 bases and J dropped 1; count of bases not matched to a gene: 6. CDR1 SGHRS and CDR2 YFSETQ come from the germline V gene. The CDR3 covers 18 residues.

To note about this clone: The same CDR3 also results from other DNA sequences found in this sample. V gene TRBV7-9 combines with J gene TRBJ1-1; D is perhaps TRBD1 (5 bases). Germline CDR1 is SEHNR and CDR2 is FQNEAQ (reference sequence). Trimming removed 5 bases from V and 0 bases from J, with 13 bases in between. This CDR3 is built from 15 residues. CDR3 sequence: CASSLGDSLNTEAFF. CDR3 DNA sequence: TGTGCCAGCAGCCTGGGAGACAGTCTGAACACTGAAGCTTTCTTT.

This clone was recorded at least ten times. In DNA form, the CDR3 reads TGCGCCAGCAGCTCGACGGAGATCGGTGGCTACACCTTC. Protein: CASSSTEIGGYTF. The chain links TRBV5-1 to TRBJ1-2; D gene ambiguous. V lost 3 bases and J lost 7, with 13 bases in between. CDR1 and CDR2 from the germline V gene are SGHRS and YFSETQ. The CDR3 covers 13 residues. Full variable domain (remainder filled in from reference TRBV5-1 and TRBJ1-2): KAGVTQTPRYLIKTRGQQVTLSCSPISGHRSVSWYQQTPGQGLQFLFEYFSETQRNKGNFPGRFSGRQFSNSRSEMNVSTLELGDSALYLCASSSTEIGGYTFGSGTRLTVV.

The rearrangement uses TRBV5-1 and TRBJ1-5; D is unclear. Trimming removed 0 bases from V and 5 bases from J, with 12 bases in between. Germline V lookup: CDR1 SGHRS, CDR2 YFSETQ. This CDR3 region has 15 residues. CDR3 nucleotide sequence: TGCGCCAGCAGCTTGGTTGTAGGGCCGGATCAGCCCCAGCATTTT. This gives the protein CASSLVVGPDQPQHF.

This clone turned up a few times. The gene calls are TRBV2 and TRBJ2-1; 7 bases line up with TRBD2. Germline CDR1 SNHLY, CDR2 FYNNEI. The J segment lost 9 bases and the V segment lost 4 bases, leaving 0 bases of the junction unmatched. This CDR3 spans 11 amino acids. The CDR3 DNA reads TGTGCCAGCAGTGCTAGCGGTGAGCAGTTCTTC. Protein product: CASSASGEQFF.

The chain combines TRBV7-2 with TRBJ2-3; D could derive from TRBD1 or TRBD2 (5 bases each). Between the trimmed V and J ends, which lost 8 bases and 5 bases, there was a span of 11 bases. CDR1 and CDR2 from the germline V gene are SGHTA and FQGNSA. The CDR3 consists of 12 residues. In nucleotides, the CDR3 is TGTGCCAGCCGGGGCCCGGGAGATACGCAGTATTTT. It specifies CASRGPGDTQYF.

The CDR3 spells CASSFAHEQYF. Here the CDR3 DNA reads TGTGCCAGCAGTTTTGCCCACGAGCAGTACTTC. This chain connects TRBV28 to TRBJ2-7, with D unclear. This CDR3 has 11 amino acids. Trimming shortened V by 3 bases and J by 5 bases, and 5 bases separated the two germline ends. Germline V gives CDR1 MDHEN, CDR2 SYDVKM.

The V gene is TRBV2, the J gene TRBJ2-1, with 9 bases fitting TRBD2. V trimming: 1 base; J trimming: 7 bases; junction bases outside the gene matches: 8. Germline V gene lookup returns CDR1 SNHLY and CDR2 FYNNEI. The CDR3 is 16 amino acids. CDR3 loop: CASSEGWRGGRNEQFF. CDR3 DNA sequence: TGTGCCAGCAGTGAAGGATGGCGGGGGGGCCGTAATGAGCAGTTCTTC.

The chain joins TRBV6-5 to TRBJ2-5; D not certain. CDR1 MNHEY and CDR2 SVGAGI come from the germline V gene. CDR3 size: 15 residues. V lost 0 bases and J lost 5, with 13 bases in between. In DNA form, the CDR3 reads TGTGCCAGCAGTTACTCGAATCAGTTTGGGGAGACCCAGTACTTC. Translating gives CASSYSNQFGETQYF.

This clone was recorded only once. V is TRBV4-1 and J is TRBJ1-4; 10 bases agree with TRBD1. From germline, CDR1 is MGHRA and CDR2 YSYEKL. V shed 1 base and J 7 bases; nucleotides not matched to a gene: 9. The CDR3 has 17 residues. This CDR3 reads CASSQAGTGVFLEKLFF. In DNA form, the CDR3 reads TGCGCCAGCAGCCAAGCCGGGACAGGGGTCTTCCTTGAAAAACTGTTTTTT.

The V call is TRBV10-1, the J call TRBJ2-1, with 8 bases identical to TRBD1. This CDR3 contains 13 residues. CDR1 and CDR2 (germline): WNHNN, SYGVQD (reference sequence). After removal of 6 bases from V and 9 bases from J, the junction contained 7 bases not matched to a gene. CDR3 coding DNA: TGCGCCAGCAGACCCGGACAGGGTGGTGAGCAGTTCTTC. This encodes CASRPGQGGEQFF.

The chain combines TRBV11-3 with TRBJ2-7; no clear D. Germline V gene data show CDR1 as SGHNT and CDR2 as YENEEA. The CDR3 sequence is 12 residues long. V was trimmed by 5 bases and J by 6 bases, leaving 11 bases between them. CDR3 amino acids: CASSDRVGEQYF. CDR3 bases: TGTGCCAGCAGCGACCGGGTTGGCGAGCAGTACTTC.

This chain connects TRBV5-6 to TRBJ2-7, with 9 bases aligning to TRBD1. The trim removed 5 bases at V and 6 bases at J, leaving 9 bases unmatched. The length of the CDR3 is 14 residues. The germline CDR1 and CDR2 sequences are SGHDT and YYEEEE. DNA for the CDR3: TGTGCCAGCAGGAGACCGGGACAGGGAGTCGAGCAGTACTTC. Amino acid sequence: CASRRPGQGVEQYF.

The chain joins TRBV18 to TRBJ1-4; 9 positions match TRBD1. CDR1 KGHSH and CDR2 LQKENI come from the germline V gene. J lost 8 bases, V lost 3 bases, and 7 bases had no gene match. The CDR3 length is 15 residues. CDR3 sequence reads: CASSPRDRAGEKLFF. CDR3 nucleotide sequence: TGTGCCAGCTCACCTAGGGACAGGGCGGGCGAAAAACTGTTTTTT.

The V gene is TRBV6-1, the J gene TRBJ2-5; 11 nucleotides line up with TRBD2. There are 17 residues in the CDR3. The V and J ends lost 1 base and 4 bases, in that order; junction bases with no gene match: 8. Per the germline V gene, CDR1 is MNHNS and CDR2 is SASEGT. CDR3 amino acids: CASSEEISGRGGETQYF. CDR3 nucleotides: TGTGCCAGCAGTGAAGAGATTAGCGGGAGGGGGGGAGAGACCCAGTACTTC.

V is TRBV19 and J is TRBJ2-3; 10 nucleotides match TRBD2. The V segment lost 6 bases and the J segment 11 bases; nucleotides outside the gene matches: 14. Germline CDR1 reads LNHDA; CDR2 reads SQIVND (reference sequence). The CDR3 totals 15 residues. The CDR3 region is CASSVSGGPQGMQYF. The CDR3 DNA reads TGTGCCAGTAGCGTTAGCGGGGGGCCCCAGGGTATGCAGTATTTT.

This clone was seen just once. The V gene is TRBV18, the J gene TRBJ2-5; the match to TRBD2 covers 7 bases. The germline V gene encodes CDR1 KGHSH and CDR2 LQKENI. The CDR3 length is 13 residues. V lost 3 bases, J lost 3 bases, and 1 base stayed unmatched. In DNA, the CDR3 is TGTGCCAGCTCACCTGGGGGGGAAGAGACCCAGTACTTC. Translation: CASSPGGEETQYF.